One sample yielded the 22 T cell receptor beta chains listed below, sequenced in a study of OX40 agonist ivuxolimab in advanced cancers. Data came from immunoSEQ multiplex PCR; TCRdb stores just in-frame clones and leaves some out. The repertoire has some 74,000 clones, over 75% of them found once; the top ten carry more than 0.75%. This specimen was CD4+ or CD8+ T cells sorted from blood, taken in a trial of the OX40 agonist ivuxolimab. The receptors derive from an adult with an advanced solid tumor such as melanoma, head and neck, liver or kidney cancer.

The chain uses TRBV2 and TRBJ2-7; the match to TRBD2 covers 10 bases. This CDR3 is 14 amino acids long. V was clipped by 4 bases and J by 4 bases; unmatched bases: 4. Germline V CDR1 and CDR2: SNHLY, FYNNEI. This CDR3 is CASSGPGLAYEQYF. The DNA for the CDR3 is TGTGCCAGCAGTGGACCGGGACTAGCGTACGAGCAGTACTTC.

This chain joins TRBV15 and TRBJ1-4, with TRBD1 identical over 7 bases. The V gene's germline CDR1 is LNHNV and CDR2 YYDKDF (reference sequence). V was clipped by 4 bases and J by 11 bases; unmatched bases: 10. The CDR3 loop spans 14 amino acids. As DNA, the CDR3 is TGTGCCACCAGCACAGGGACAGTTCCCCCGAAACTGTTTTTT. Residues: CATSTGTVPPKLFF.

The chain links TRBV6-5 to TRBJ2-1; TRBD2 matches 9 bases. This CDR3 spans 16 amino acids. The J segment lost 7 bases and the V segment lost 2 bases, leaving 9 bases of the junction unmatched. CDR1 and CDR2 from the germline V gene are MNHEY and SVGAGI. The DNA of the CDR3 is TGTGCCAGCAGTTACGGAAGTGCGGGAGGGGATAATGAGCAGTTCTTC. Translation gives CASSYGSAGGDNEQFF.

The chain uses TRBV28 and TRBJ1-1, with D possibly matching TRBD1 (5 bases). CDR1 and CDR2 from the germline V gene are MDHEN and SYDVKM. The CDR3 contains 12 residues. V gave up 6 bases and J gave up 6 bases, with 11 bases separating them. This CDR3 reads CASSPRDAEAFF. The CDR3 coding sequence is TGTGCCAGCAGCCCAAGGGACGCTGAAGCTTTCTTT.

This rearrangement joins TRBV5-1 to TRBJ2-2, with 7 bases lining up with TRBD2. Germline assignment: CDR1 SGHRS and CDR2 YFSETQ. V was pared by 5 bases and J by 2 bases, with 3 bases of the junction left unmatched. The CDR3 has 14 residues. The CDR3 reads CASSAAGNTGELFF. The CDR3 region has the DNA TGCGCCAGCAGTGCAGCGGGAAACACCGGGGAGCTGTTTTTT.

The V gene is TRBV7-9, the J gene TRBJ2-3, with no clear D. Germline V CDR1 and CDR2: SEHNR, FQNEAQ (reference sequence). The CDR3 loop spans 14 amino acids. V lost 5 bases, J lost 2 bases, and 11 bases lay in between. The CDR3 protein is CASSPSVATDTQYF. The CDR3 DNA is TGTGCCAGCAGCCCCTCAGTGGCCACAGATACGCAGTATTTT.

The genes are TRBV28 and TRBJ2-3, with a tentative D call TRBD2 (6 bases). The CDR3 contains 16 residues. V lost 4 bases and J 2 bases, leaving 16 bases between the germline ends. CDR1 MDHEN and CDR2 SYDVKM come from the germline V gene. DNA for the CDR3: TGTGCCAGCAGTTGGGGTCGGCGGGGATACACAGATACGCAGTATTTT. Translating it yields CASSWGRRGYTDTQYF.

The chain carries TRBV19 and TRBJ2-6, with D unclear. Trimming cost V 4 bases and J 4 bases, with 8 bases left between them. In germline, CDR1 is LNHDA, CDR2 SQIVND (reference sequence). The CDR3 length is 14 residues. The CDR3: CASSRGTGANVLTF. The DNA for the CDR3 is TGTGCCAGTAGTAGAGGTACCGGGGCCAACGTCCTGACTTTC.

DNA for the CDR3: TGTGCCAGCAGCGCGACAGGGCGATCCCCCTCCTCCTATGGCTACACCTTC. Protein product: CASSATGRSPSSYGYTF. This chain uses TRBV9 with TRBJ1-2; TRBD1 matches 7 bases. V shed 3 bases and J 4 bases; nucleotides not matched to a gene: 15. The CDR3 runs to 17 residues. The V gene's germline CDR1 is SGDLS and CDR2 YYNGEE.

This clone was picked up a small number of times. The J gene is TRBJ2-2, the V gene TRBV30; D might be TRBD1 (5 bases). V was cut by 1 base and J by 5 bases, with 11 bases left in between. The V gene's germline CDR1 is GTSNPN and CDR2 SVGIG (reference sequence). The CDR3 is 14 residues long. In DNA, the CDR3 is TGTGCCTGGAGTGAGTGGGGCCGGACCGGGGAGCTGTTTTTT. As protein: CAWSEWGRTGELFF. The full variable domain, with the rest looked up from reference TRBV30 and TRBJ2-2, is SQTIHQWPATLVQPVGSPLSLECTVEGTSNPNLYWYRQAAGRGLQLLFYSVGIGQISSEVPQNLSASRPQDRQFILSSKKLLLSDSGFYLCAWSEWGRTGELFFGEGSRLTVL.

J is TRBJ1-5 and V is TRBV28; no definite D call. Germline V CDR1 and CDR2: MDHEN, SYDVKM. This CDR3 contains 15 residues. V was pared by 5 bases and J by 1 base, with 12 bases between. The CDR3 region has the DNA TGTGCCAGCAGTCCTTCCAGACACAGCAATCAGCCCCAGCATTTT. The encoded protein is CASSPSRHSNQPQHF.

This chain uses TRBV15 with TRBJ2-1; the match to TRBD2 covers 12 bases. From germline, CDR1 is LNHNV and CDR2 YYDKDF (reference sequence). V lost 0 bases and J lost 9; bases outside the gene matches: 3. The CDR3 has 15 residues. In nucleotides, the CDR3 is TGTGCCACCAGCAGAGATAGACTAGCGGGAGTTGAGCAGTTCTTC. Translating gives CATSRDRLAGVEQFF.

The chain uses TRBV28 and TRBJ1-2; D is unresolved. Germline assignment: CDR1 MDHEN and CDR2 SYDVKM. This CDR3 contains 12 residues. Trimming took off 3 bases at V and 4 bases at J, with 6 bases between the two ends. CDR3 nucleotides: TGTGCCAGCAGTTTGTTGGTCTATGGCTACACCTTC. It translates to CASSLLVYGYTF.

The chain uses TRBV2 and TRBJ1-1; D possibly corresponds to TRBD1 (5 bases). Germline V CDR1 and CDR2: SNHLY, FYNNEI. This CDR3 has 12 residues. V lost 8 bases to trimming and J lost 5 bases, with 12 bases between them. The CDR3 DNA follows: TGTGCCAGCTCGGCAGGGCTAACTGAAGCTTTCTTT. Amino acid sequence: CASSAGLTEAFF.

This clone has a handful of counts. The V gene is TRBV7-2, the J gene TRBJ1-5; 8 positions match TRBD1. V shed 5 bases and J 8 bases; nucleotides not matched to a gene: 5. Germline V gene sequence: CDR1 SGHTA, CDR2 FQGNSA. The CDR3 is made up of 13 amino acids. CDR3 DNA sequence: TGTGCCAGCAGCCCAGGGGGCTCAGAGCCCCAGCATTTT. This sequence encodes CASSPGGSEPQHF.

The chain combines TRBV7-6 with TRBJ2-5; the D is unclear. Looked up from germline, CDR1 is SGHVS and CDR2 is FNYEAQ. The V end was cut by 5 bases, the J end by 5 bases, with 9 bases between. This CDR3 is 12 amino acids long. CDR3 protein: CASSGVRETQYF. The CDR3 DNA sequence: TGTGCCAGCAGCGGGGTCCGGGAGACCCAGTACTTC.

The chain couples TRBV4-3 to TRBJ2-4; 11 bases match TRBD2. This CDR3 region has 17 residues. After removal of 1 base from V and 8 bases from J, the junction contained 10 bases not matched to a gene. Germline V gene sequence: CDR1 LGHNA, CDR2 YSLEER. The CDR3 loop reads CASSQGWLAGGTDIQYF. As DNA, the CDR3 is TGCGCCAGCAGCCAAGGCTGGCTAGCGGGAGGTACGGACATTCAGTACTTC.

This clone was seen only once. The chain recombines TRBV7-2 with TRBJ1-2, with 7 bases aligning to TRBD1. V shed 4 bases, J shed 1 base, and the junction held 6 bases outside the gene matches. Germline V gene sequence: CDR1 SGHTA, CDR2 FQGNSA. This CDR3 has 15 residues. The CDR3 loop reads CASSSTGADNYGYTF. Here the CDR3 DNA reads TGTGCCAGCAGCTCCACAGGGGCAGATAACTATGGCTACACCTTC.

The V and J genes are TRBV14 and TRBJ2-5; 12 positions match TRBD2. V shed 4 bases and J 5 bases; nucleotides not matched to a gene: 14. This CDR3 is 18 amino acids long. The germline CDR1 and CDR2 sequences are SGHDN and FVKESK. The CDR3 nucleotides are TGTGCCAGCAGCCGTCGGCTAGCGGGAGGGTCTGTCGTCGAGACCCAGTACTTC. It encodes CASSRRLAGGSVVETQYF.

V usage is TRBV7-2 and J usage is TRBJ2-2; D is unclear. This CDR3 spans 13 amino acids. Germline values: CDR1 SGHTA, CDR2 FQGNSA. V was shortened by 7 bases and J by 2 bases, with 8 bases between the two germline ends. The CDR3 is CASTPLNTGELFF. CDR3 bases: TGTGCCAGCACCCCCCTAAACACCGGGGAGCTGTTTTTT.

V is TRBV5-1 and J is TRBJ2-6, with no clear D. Deletions cut 0 bases from V and 2 bases from J, with 9 bases between. The CDR3 spans 16 residues. Germline CDR1 reads SGHRS; CDR2 reads YFSETQ. DNA for the CDR3: TGCGCCAGCAGCTTGGTTCCAGGCGCTGGGGCCAACGTCCTGACTTTC. Amino acid sequence: CASSLVPGAGANVLTF.

The V gene is TRBV28, the J gene TRBJ2-3; no clear D. V was shortened by 6 bases and J by 5 bases, with 12 bases between the two germline ends. This CDR3 has 13 residues. Germline CDR1 MDHEN, CDR2 SYDVKM. The CDR3 DNA follows: TGTGCCAGCAGATTTATTGGCCGAGATACGCAGTATTTT. It yields the protein CASRFIGRDTQYF.